The sequence of this TCR beta chain was determined in a study of cytomegalovirus exposure and HLA in healthy donors (dated by TCRdb to the late 2010s). With respect to the entire study: According to an earlier analysis of a few hundred of the donors, 200 million or so T cells yielded some 110 million unique TCR beta sequences and 276 Gb of sequence data. In addition to the first cohort of approximately 670 subjects, a separate validation cohort of some 120 different subjects was used. The study profiled the T cell repertoires of hundreds of subjects by immunosequencing and related them to cytomegalovirus serostatus. Among several hundred genotyped donors of the cohort, an average of roughly 230,000 unique TCR beta nucleotide sequences was sequenced per donor, of which roughly 17% were non-productive. Several DR-DQ haplotypes were treated as single units for association and clustering because of strong linkage in the cohort. Typing coverage varied by locus: roughly 629-640 donors for A, B, C, DRB1 and DQB1; roughly 560 for DQA1; approximately 610 for DPA1; more than 450 for DPB1. A later genetic analysis took genome-wide SNP genotypes for about 55% of the 666 donors and used that subset as a discovery cohort. Donor age, sex, ethnicity and CMV serostatus were compiled together with the repertoire data. Among the roughly 390 genotyped donors, approximately 76% belonged to the genetic ancestry cluster associated with self-reported Caucasian donors. The study aimed to test whether signatures of past pathogen exposure could be identified by cataloging public T cell receptors. An early release covering roughly 640 HLA-typed donors comprised about 310 gigabases of sequencing data and around 80 million unique TCR sequences. The later analysis used no new phenotypic data to find candidate immune exposures, relying instead on TCR beta sequences and their occurrence across donors. All discovery cohort repertoires had been generated on a single sequencing platform. HLA typing covered class I and class II loci at four-digit resolution. To study patterns of TCR occurrence, a later analysis re-analyzed previously published TCR beta repertoires from 600 to 750 donors and added high-resolution HLA genotyping. In an earlier analysis of over 550 of the donors, high-throughput TCR beta sequencing was used to judge whether each TCR beta V gene segment behaved as functional or pseudogenic. High-throughput TCR immunosequencing, statistical association of individual TCRs with disease status, and machine learning were combined to predict cytomegalovirus infection status.

Via the germline V gene, CDR1 is MGHRA and CDR2 YSYEKL. V drops 0 bases and J drops 2 bases, leaving 11 bases in between. From the cysteine through the phenylalanine, the CDR3 covers 16 amino acids. Only the CDR3 DNA stays, 48 bases, in frame from base 1. Libraries were made using the immunoSEQ multiplex PCR assay. For the multiplex PCR, a mixture combining 60 forward primers for TCR Vbeta segments and 13 reverse primers for TCR Jbeta segments was used. The CDR3 region of rearranged TCR beta genes was amplified from genomic DNA with a multiplex PCR assay. The Illumina HiSeq System was used to sequence the amplified TCR beta libraries as 87-base-pair reads. Per the source publication's procedure: Across the roughly 700 repertoires, a later analysis counted tens of millions of unique TCR beta chains, some 11 million of which were shared by at least two donors. Raw reads were error-corrected and collapsed into unique sequences with a nearest-neighbor algorithm that merged closely related sequences to remove PCR and sequencing errors. Alignment of CDR3 sequences to IMGT reference sequences was used to assign V, D and J gene segments. For a sequence to be retained, a match of at least six nucleotides to both a V gene segment and a J gene segment was required. A rearrangement was called productive if the CDR3 had no stop codons and remained in frame with V and J, and every other rearrangement was called non-productive. CDR3 was defined according to IMGT convention as the region running from the second conserved V-encoded cysteine to the conserved J-encoded phenylalanine. The earlier analysis of 587 of the donors excluded sequences that lacked an unambiguous match to a single V gene segment. In an earlier analysis of approximately 500 of the donors, a V segment was called functional when productive rearrangements were above 56.7%, and segregating when the standard deviation between donors exceeded 5%. A statistical classification framework was developed to diagnose cytomegalovirus status using the catalog of TCR beta chain sequences. In a later analysis, V and J genes were assigned by comparing TCR nucleotide sequences against IMGT/GENE-DB human TR gene sequences. Using the TCRdist pipeline, a later analysis assigned CDR3 sequences along with most-parsimonious VDJ recombination scenarios. In a later analysis, each TCR beta chain was defined by its CDR3 amino acid sequence together with its V-gene family, and reads lacking a unique V-gene family were excluded. As a way to deal with suspected cross-contamination and a sequencing artifact, a later analysis dropped 500 to 700 nucleotide sequences that were highly shared and had low generation probability. In a later analysis, a clonal expansion index was calculated for each public chain from normalized within-repertoire ranks of inferred template counts. Generation probabilities in a later analysis came from a VDJ recombination model fitted to out-of-frame rearrangements, and those results were checked against IGoR. A later analysis scored TCR-TCR, TCR-HLA and TCR-CMV co-occurrence with hypergeometric tests, applying a repertoire-size bias correction to TCR pairs. In a later analysis, false discovery rates were estimated by permuting HLA or CMV assignments 20 times. In a later analysis, co-occurring TCRs were grouped using DBSCAN, and TCRdist sequence similarity was added for clustering within HLA-allele-positive subsets. For co-occurrence clustering, repertoires with fewer than 30,000 or more than 120,000 public chains were excluded, along with about five repertoires with anomalous nucleotide sharing. TCRdb holds this immuneACCESS table with in-frame rearrangements only. Some clones are missing; in checked studies, unresolved V genes explain under half, and the rest has no known cause. The DNA was the basis for D and trimming; V, J and clone size are from that table. This sample comprises some 130,000 clones, 87% of them detected only once. The ten largest clones take up roughly 5% of the sample.

This clone was seen a handful of times. No cognate antigen has been identified for it. The record has no base qualities; no much larger clone is one base away. Broad study findings and their caveats: The only immune exposure information available for the cohort was CMV serostatus. In a later genetic analysis, fewer N-insertions in productive TCRs were reported among donors in an Asian-associated ancestry cluster than the approximately 670-donor mean. A later genetic analysis associated a missense DCLRE1C variant with V-gene and J-gene trimming of TCR beta chains, and an independent cohort replicated the association. A further reported finding was that TCR beta sequences accurately predicted the HLA-A and HLA-B alleles for most subjects in the first cohort. A few of the identified cytomegalovirus-associated TCR beta chains were confirmed in vitro to be specific for cytomegalovirus antigens. The presence/absence analyses assumed that sequencing depth was roughly uniform across donors, and that assumption may not be true. The 87-base-pair reads could not distinguish some IMGT-functional V segments, including TRBV6-2 and TRBV6-3, so those segments were excluded. An earlier analysis of approximately 500 of the donors showed that most TCR beta V segments appeared in productive rearrangements either about 90% or about 30% of the time, which broadly matched IMGT annotations. Across donors, most TCR sequences were observed very rarely, whereas some public TCRs were present in many individuals. Linkage disequilibrium might explain the correlated functional status among segregating V segments, but an unknown experimental factor could not be excluded. Most CMV-associated TCR beta chains appeared to be HLA-restricted in a later analysis, and the HLA associations seemed to be driven largely by CMV exposure. Because HLA typing was unavailable for some donors at each locus, only the typed subset was used in association tests. The study listed 150 to 200 TCR beta chains as associated with cytomegalovirus. At a false discovery rate of 0.05, a later analysis linked around 17,000 TCR beta sequences to specific HLA alleles. According to the authors, the approach could potentially be generalized to other disease states and immunological phenotypes. According to a later analysis, TCR association rates differed among HLA loci, with DRB1 alleles showing the most associated TCRs and HLA-C alleles showing the fewest. When HLA alleles, especially DR and DQ, strongly co-occurred, TCR associations were difficult to assign to individual alleles. The sequencing pipeline was judged likely to have produced a cluster of highly shared sequence variants as a technical artifact. The classifier was reported to diagnose cytomegalovirus status with high specificity and sensitivity in both the original cohort and the validation cohort. Compared with equally common non-associated chains, HLA-associated TCR beta chains in a later analysis were more clonally expanded and had lower generation probabilities. Over 15 rarely observed V segments, including chromosome 9 orphons, were excluded from the earlier analysis of several hundred of the donors because counts were too low. Only TCR beta chains were sequenced in this cohort, and the absence of alpha or paired-chain data limited detectable features. According to a later analysis, parvovirus B19, influenza, CMV and Epstein-Barr virus appeared linked to several top co-occurrence clusters.

The cohort comprised several hundred healthy bone marrow donors. Cohort members were all nominally healthy when sampled, although unrecorded immune exposures were likely present. The donor was CMV seronegative and was included in the group of several hundred seronegative cohort members. A peripheral blood sample was provided by each donor, and peripheral blood mononuclear cells were used for TCR beta sequencing. Genomic DNA extraction from the blood cell samples was performed with the Qiagen DNeasy Blood Extraction Kit. In this chain, TRBV4-1 is recombined with TRBJ2-1; the D gene is perhaps TRBD1, from 5 matching bases. This TCR came from a woman in her thirties in good health and CMV-seronegative. Sequenced input: PBMCs. The CDR3 has the sequence CASSQDPQGAYNEQFF. The DNA is TGCGCCAGCAGCCAAGATCCTCAGGGTGCCTACAATGAGCAGTTCTTC.